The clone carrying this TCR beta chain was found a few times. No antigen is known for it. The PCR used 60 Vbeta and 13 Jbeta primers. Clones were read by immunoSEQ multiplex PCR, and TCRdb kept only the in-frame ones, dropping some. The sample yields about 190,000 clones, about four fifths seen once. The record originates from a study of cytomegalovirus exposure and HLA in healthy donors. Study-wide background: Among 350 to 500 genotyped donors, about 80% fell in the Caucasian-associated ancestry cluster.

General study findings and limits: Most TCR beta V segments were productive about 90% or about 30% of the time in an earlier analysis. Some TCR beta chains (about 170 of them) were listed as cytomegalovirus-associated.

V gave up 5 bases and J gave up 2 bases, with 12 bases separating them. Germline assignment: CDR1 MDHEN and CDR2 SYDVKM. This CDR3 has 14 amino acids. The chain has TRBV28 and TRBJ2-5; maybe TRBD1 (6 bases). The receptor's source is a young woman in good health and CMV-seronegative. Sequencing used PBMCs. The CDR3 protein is CASSLLDRQETQYF. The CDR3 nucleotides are TGTGCCAGCAGTCTCCTCGACAGGCAAGAGACCCAGTACTTC.